These T cell receptor beta chains were read from a single sample in a study of shared clonotypes between healthy human individuals. Clones were read by immunoSEQ multiplex PCR, and TCRdb kept only the in-frame ones, dropping some. This sample has about 2.3 million clones, with 80% to 95% found just once. The sequenced material came from naive CD4+ T cells from PBMCs. Receptors were obtained from a man between 18 and 29 years old in good health. Some clones in this sample may be carry-over from other donors' samples. Both conserved end residues are part of each CDR3. A D gene is named only where the DNA matches it firmly. Clone size is given for some rows only: seen once, a few or many times, or a class if the clone is expanded.

d_gene: -; j_gene: TRBJ2-3; v_gene: TRBV6-5; abundance: -; CDR3nt: TGTGCCAGCTCAGGTGGCACAGATACGCAGTATTTT; CDR3aa: CASSGGTDTQYF
d_gene: -; j_gene: TRBJ2-3; v_gene: TRBV5-1; abundance: -; CDR3nt: TGCGCCAGCACCACCAGGGGGGACTCGGATACGCAGTATTTT; CDR3aa: CASTTRGDSDTQYF
d_gene: -; j_gene: TRBJ2-1; v_gene: TRBV5-1; abundance: -; CDR3nt: TGCGCCAGCAGCGTCACCTTGAGCTCCTACAATGAGCAGTTCTTC; CDR3aa: CASSVTLSSYNEQFF
d_gene: -; j_gene: TRBJ1-1; v_gene: TRBV11-2; abundance: -; CDR3nt: TGTGCCAGCAGCTTGTACAGGACTCAGAACACTGAAGCTTTCTTT; CDR3aa: CASSLYRTQNTEAFF
d_gene: -; j_gene: TRBJ1-1; v_gene: TRBV5-4; abundance: -; CDR3nt: TGTGCCAGCAGCTTGGCCGGGGGGAACACTGAAGCTTTCTTT; CDR3aa: CASSLAGGNTEAFF
d_gene: TRBD1; j_gene: TRBJ1-1; v_gene: TRBV4-1; abundance: once; CDR3nt: TGCGCCAGCAGCCATGGACAGGGGGCGTTGAACACTGAAGCTTTCTTT; CDR3aa: CASSHGQGALNTEAFF
d_gene: -; j_gene: TRBJ1-5; v_gene: TRBV10-3; abundance: -; CDR3nt: TGTGCCATCAGCCGGGACCACAATCAGCCCCAGCATTTT; CDR3aa: CAISRDHNQPQHF
d_gene: -; j_gene: TRBJ1-1; v_gene: TRBV5-1; abundance: -; CDR3nt: TGCGCCAGCAGCTTGGTGGGAGGGAACACTGAAGCTTTCTTT; CDR3aa: CASSLVGGNTEAFF
d_gene: -; j_gene: TRBJ1-2; v_gene: TRBV6-1; abundance: -; CDR3nt: TGTGCCAGCAGTGAGAGCCACCTATATGGCTACACCTTC; CDR3aa: CASSESHLYGYTF
d_gene: TRBD1; j_gene: TRBJ2-1; v_gene: TRBV5-1; abundance: -; CDR3nt: TGCGCCAGCAGCACCTCGACAGGGGGCTACAATGAGCAGTTCTTC; CDR3aa: CASSTSTGGYNEQFF
d_gene: -; j_gene: TRBJ2-1; v_gene: TRBV7-9; abundance: -; CDR3nt: TGTGCCAGCAGCTTCCTTTGGGGGGACCCCTACAATGAGCAGTTCTTC; CDR3aa: CASSFLWGDPYNEQFF